The 10 T cell receptor beta chains presented below share a single source sample, sequenced in a study. TCRdb processed the 5' RACE reads anew with MiXCR; each CDR3 protein has one entry. The table includes 5,500 to 8,500 distinct CDR3 sequences, roughly half detected once. Sample: naive CD4+ T cells sorted from a lymph node. Subset given: naive CD4+ T cells, CD4+CD45RA+CD25-. These receptors originate from a female donor with breast cancer.

V and J are TRBV12-3 or TRBV12-4 and TRBJ2-2; D remains ambiguous. Deletions cut 6 bases from V and 0 bases from J, with 11 bases between. This CDR3 has 15 residues. CDR3 sequence (DNA): TGTGCCAGCAGCCGACTCTCTGCGAACACCGGGGAGCTGTTTTTT. Protein: CASSRLSANTGELFF.

The chain recombines TRBV7-2 with TRBJ2-3; 11 positions agree with TRBD2. V lost 5 bases and J lost 0; bases outside the gene matches: 4. In germline, CDR1 is SGHTA, CDR2 FQGNSA. The CDR3 consists of 16 residues. CDR3 bases: TGTGCCAGCAGCCCCCGACTAGCGGGGAGCACAGATACGCAGTATTTT. Residues: CASSPRLAGSTDTQYF.

The V call is TRBV5-1, the J call TRBJ1-1, with D possibly being TRBD1 (6 bases). This CDR3 is built from 17 residues. CDR1 SGHRS and CDR2 YFSETQ come from the germline V gene. V lost 0 bases and J lost 3, with 18 bases in between. The CDR3 region is CASSLVFRGPRDTEAFF. The CDR3, as DNA: TGCGCCAGCAGCTTGGTCTTCCGGGGGCCCAGGGACACTGAAGCTTTCTTT.

This clonotype was seen only a few times. The chain couples TRBV4-1 to TRBJ1-2; 10 bases are a match to TRBD1. Germline CDR1 reads MGHRA; CDR2 reads YSYEKL. This CDR3 region has 15 residues. V shed 6 bases and J 4 bases; nucleotides not matched to a gene: 8. CDR3 bases: TGCGCCAGCAGTCTGCCCGGGACAGGGGTCTATGGCTACACCTTC. This translates into CASSLPGTGVYGYTF.

This clonotype has more than one count but fewer than ten. The gene calls are TRBV5-1 and TRBJ1-3; D is undetermined. Germline V gene sequence: CDR1 SGHRS, CDR2 YFSETQ. V was shortened by 0 bases and J by 2 bases, with 9 bases between the two germline ends. The CDR3 is made up of 15 amino acids. The CDR3 sequence is CASSLALGPGNTIYF. The CDR3 coding sequence is TGCGCCAGCAGCTTGGCCTTGGGTCCTGGAAACACCATATATTTT.

V gene TRBV11-3 combines with J gene TRBJ1-3; D gene uncertain. Germline V gene sequence: CDR1 SGHNT, CDR2 YENEEA. V was clipped by 1 base and J by 0 bases, with 7 bases between them. The CDR3 loop spans 15 amino acids. The CDR3 loop is CASSLGPDSGNTIYF. The CDR3 region has the DNA TGTGCCAGCAGCTTAGGGCCTGACTCTGGAAACACCATATATTTT.

For this clonotype: The junction and the germline gene differ at one end; a read error may be behind it. The J gene is TRBJ1-4, the V gene TRBV7-7; TRBD1 is a possible D gene (6 bases). The CDR3 runs 13 residues. Germline CDR1 is SSHAT and CDR2 is FNYEAQ (reference sequence). The CDR3 DNA sequence: TGTGCTAGCAGTACCGGGACAACCGAAAAACTGTTTTTT. This encodes CASSTGTTEKLFF.

In DNA form, the CDR3 reads TGTGCCATCAGCCGGGACTTAGGCTCCTACAATGAGCAGTTCTTC. Its protein is CAISRDLGSYNEQFF. The V call is TRBV10-3, the J call TRBJ2-1, with a possible D match to TRBD2 (6 bases). The length of the CDR3 is 15 residues. The germline V gene encodes CDR1 ENHRY and CDR2 SYGVKD. Trimming took off 6 bases at V and 0 bases at J, with 12 bases between the two ends.

The gene calls are TRBV4-2 and TRBJ2-1, with D perhaps assigned TRBD1 or TRBD2 (5 bases each). This CDR3 has 15 amino acids. Per germline, CDR1 LGHNA and CDR2 YNFKEQ. V lost 0 bases to trimming and J lost 4 bases, with 10 bases between them. The CDR3 DNA follows: TGTGCCAGCAGCCAAGAAGAGGGGACGTACAATGAGCAGTTCTTC. Translation: CASSQEEGTYNEQFF.

About this clonotype: This may come from a read error, since a much larger clone is one base off. The chain has TRBV7-3 and TRBJ2-3; 10 nucleotides match TRBD2. Germline lookup yields CDR1 SGHTA and CDR2 FQGTGA. This CDR3 comprises 15 residues. CDR3 nucleotide sequence: TGTGCCCGCAGCATAACTAGCGGGAAAGCAGATACGCAGTATTTT. It specifies CARSITSGKADTQYF.